This is a list of T cell receptor beta chains from one sample in a study of regulatory T cells in long-lasting Graves disease. TCRdb re-derived calls from the multiplex PCR reads in MiXCR, one entry per CDR3 protein. The table shows more than 450,000 distinct CDR3 sequences, with around 12% occurring only once. The same data also went into a second study, on T cells in Graves' hyperthyroidism and ophthalmopathy.

Sequenced material: peripheral blood mononuclear cells (PBMCs), taken at new diagnosis, from a patient treated with antithyroid drugs. These receptors were taken from a woman younger than 45 with Graves disease. Each CDR3 is given with its conserved first and last residue. The D gene is left open where the match is weak. Some rows have no size entry. The others give once, few or many, or a class for an expanded clone.

cdr3_nt	cdr3_aa	d_call	j_call	v_call	clone_size
TGTGCCAGCAGCGGAGGCTTAATAGGCCCAGGGGGGGATGAGCAGTTCTTC	CASSGGLIGPGGDEQFF	NA	TRBJ2-1	TRBV9	NA
TGTGCCAGCAGCCAACCCGGCCAGGGTAACACTGAAGCTTTCTTT	CASSQPGQGNTEAFF	NA	TRBJ1-1	TRBV13	NA
TGCAGTGCTAGAGCCCCGACAGGGGAGACCCAGTACTTC	CSARAPTGETQYF	TRBD1	TRBJ2-5	TRBV20-1	many
TGTGCCAGCAGCCTCTCAGGGCCCAATGCGAATGAGCAGTTCTTC	CASSLSGPNANEQFF	NA	TRBJ2-1	TRBV11-2	NA
TGCGCCAGCCAGACGGGACTTTTGAACACCGGGGAGCTGTTTTTT	CASQTGLLNTGELFF	NA	TRBJ2-2	TRBV4-1	NA
TGCGCCAGCAGCCACAGGGGGGCCCCCGATCTGGCCAACGTCCTGACTTTC	CASSHRGAPDLANVLTF	TRBD1	TRBJ2-6	TRBV5-1	NA
TGTGCCAGCTCACCACCCAGGGCGAACTCCTACGAGCAGTACTTC	CASSPPRANSYEQYF	NA	TRBJ2-7	TRBV18	many
TGTGCCAGCAGACTTTCCCCTTTGAATTCACCCCTCCACTTT	CASRLSPLNSPLHF	NA	TRBJ1-6	TRBV3-1	many
TGTGCCAGCAGGCCGGGACCAGGGAACGAGCAGTACTTC	CASRPGPGNEQYF	NA	TRBJ2-7	TRBV13	few
TGTGCCAGTGACCTGACAGGGTGGGAGGGCGGCAATCAGCCCCAGCATTTT	CASDLTGWEGGNQPQHF	TRBD1	TRBJ1-5	TRBV19	many
TGTGCCAGCAGTTACCCCGCCCGGGACAGGGCCTCCTCTGGAAACACCATATATTTT	CASSYPARDRASSGNTIYF	TRBD1	TRBJ1-3	TRBV6-5	many
TGCAGCGTTGGTTGGGGCTACAATGAGCAGTTCTTC	CSVGWGYNEQFF	NA	TRBJ2-1	TRBV29-1	many
TGTGCCAGTAGTATTAATTTGGCTAGCGGGACTCTCAGTTCCTACGAGCAGTACTTC	CASSINLASGTLSSYEQYF	TRBD2	TRBJ2-7	TRBV19	many
TGTGCCAGCAGTGATGAGGGCGTACCGGAAGAGACCCAGTACTTC	CASSDEGVPEETQYF	NA	TRBJ2-5	TRBV2	many
TGTGCCGGACAGGGGACGAACACCGGGGAGCTGTTTTTT	CAGQGTNTGELFF	TRBD1	TRBJ2-2	TRBV30	many
TGCAGCGTTGAGGGAGGCGGGACAGGGATGAACACTGAAGCTTTCTTT	CSVEGGGTGMNTEAFF	TRBD1	TRBJ1-1	TRBV29-1	few
TGTGCCAGCAGTTACTCTGGGGCCAACGTCCTGACTTTC	CASSYSGANVLTF	NA	TRBJ2-6	TRBV6-5	many
TGTGCCAGCAGCTTAGACCCAATCGGGGAAAAACTGTTTTTT	CASSLDPIGEKLFF	NA	TRBJ1-4	TRBV7-9	NA
TGTGCCAGCAGTGGACAGCTAAGGACCCAGTACTTC	CASSGQLRTQYF	NA	TRBJ2-5	TRBV28	many
TGTGCCAGCAGGGCTAATAACAGGGCCGTCGCCCTCCACTTT	CASRANNRAVALHF	NA	TRBJ1-6	TRBV27	NA
TGTGCCAGCAGTATTGAGCAAGATAGTGGCTACACCTTC	CASSIEQDSGYTF	NA	TRBJ1-2	TRBV2	many
TGCGCCATCAGACAGGGGCCTAACTATGGCTACACCTTC	CAIRQGPNYGYTF	TRBD1	TRBJ1-2	TRBV10-1	few
TGTGCCAGCAGCTTGTTTTCCGGGGGTGAGCAGTTCTTC	CASSLFSGGEQFF	NA	TRBJ2-1	TRBV5-6	NA
TGTGCCAGCAGTTTTGGGACTAGCGGGAGTGTCACCTACGAGCAGTACTTC	CASSFGTSGSVTYEQYF	TRBD2	TRBJ2-7	TRBV28	many
TGCAGTGCTAGATCGCGGGACTTATACAATGAGCAGTTCTTC	CSARSRDLYNEQFF	NA	TRBJ2-1	TRBV20-1	many
TGTGCCAGCAGGGGAGGAGTGGGTTTCACAGATACGCAGTATTTT	CASRGGVGFTDTQYF	NA	TRBJ2-3	TRBV5-4	few
TGTGCCAGCAGCTTAAGCGGGACTAGCGGGAGTGGGAATGAGCAGTTCTTC	CASSLSGTSGSGNEQFF	TRBD2	TRBJ2-1	TRBV7-3	few
TGTGCCAGTAGTGAAGGGGAGGTCTACGAGCAGTACTTC	CASSEGEVYEQYF	NA	TRBJ2-7	TRBV19	few
TGTGCCACCAGCCCGGACAGGGGGAACTACAATGAGCAGTTCTTC	CATSPDRGNYNEQFF	TRBD1	TRBJ2-1	TRBV15	many
TGTGCCAGCAGCCGCAGGGGAGGCCACTATGGCTACACCTTC	CASSRRGGHYGYTF	NA	TRBJ1-2	TRBV25-1	few
TGTGCCAGTAGTATTACCACGGTGTCAGGAAACACCATATATTTT	CASSITTVSGNTIYF	NA	TRBJ1-3	TRBV19	few
TGTGCCACCTCCTCCCATAGCGGGGTGGACTATGGCTACACCTTC	CATSSHSGVDYGYTF	NA	TRBJ1-2	TRBV24-1	many
TGTGCCAGTAGTGTACAGGGTCGGCAAACCGGGGAGCTGTTTTTT	CASSVQGRQTGELFF	NA	TRBJ2-2	TRBV19	many
TGCAGTGCTAGACCTGAGGACCGGCCCCGCAATGAGCAGTTCTTC	CSARPEDRPRNEQFF	NA	TRBJ2-1	TRBV20-1	few
TGTGCCAGCAGTTACTCTCGGGCAGGGAATGGATACGAGCAGTACTTC	CASSYSRAGNGYEQYF	NA	TRBJ2-7	TRBV6-2/TRBV6-3	few
TGCGCCAGCAGCCAAGTAGCGGGGACTCGCTCTGGGGCCAACGTCCTGACTTTC	CASSQVAGTRSGANVLTF	TRBD2	TRBJ2-6	TRBV4-1	few
TGTGCCAGCAGTTACCTTCGGGACAGCCCGAGCTCCTACGAGCAGTACTTC	CASSYLRDSPSSYEQYF	TRBD1	TRBJ2-7	TRBV6-5	many
TGTGCCAGCAGTGATTCGACGGAACTTTACACTGAAGCTTTCTTT	CASSDSTELYTEAFF	NA	TRBJ1-1	TRBV6-2/TRBV6-3	NA
TGTGCCAGCAGCTTTTCCTCGCAAGGGGGCTCACCCCTCCACTTT	CASSFSSQGGSPLHF	TRBD1	TRBJ1-6	TRBV7-2	NA
TGTGCCAGCAGGGACAGACCAAACTATGGCTACACCTTC	CASRDRPNYGYTF	NA	TRBJ1-2	TRBV13	many
TGTGCCAGCAGGGACATGGGTCCAAGAGGAGGAAAACTGTTTTTT	CASRDMGPRGGKLFF	NA	TRBJ1-4	TRBV28	many
TGTGCCAGCTGTGGGACAGGGGGCAACGAGCAGTACTTC	CASCGTGGNEQYF	TRBD1	TRBJ2-7	TRBV2	many
TGTGCCAGCAGTTACGGGACACAACGCACAGATACGCAGTATTTT	CASSYGTQRTDTQYF	NA	TRBJ2-3	TRBV12-3/TRBV12-4	few
TGTGCCAGCAGCGTCGCGGGGACAGGGGGTCCCACCGGGGAGCTGTTTTTT	CASSVAGTGGPTGELFF	TRBD1	TRBJ2-2	TRBV9	NA
TGCGCCAGCAGCCAAGTCCCCGTCGGGAGGGGTAGGTCCCATGAGCAGTTCTTC	CASSQVPVGRGRSHEQFF	TRBD2	TRBJ2-1	TRBV4-1	NA
TGTGCCAGCAGCTTTGGGGCCCTGAACACTGAAGCTTTCTTT	CASSFGALNTEAFF	NA	TRBJ1-1	TRBV7-9	many
TGTGCCAGCAGCCATAGGGGGGAAGATTCACCCCTCCACTTT	CASSHRGEDSPLHF	NA	TRBJ1-6	TRBV6-1	NA
TGTGCCAGTAGTATAAGGGGTACTAGCACAGATACGCAGTATTTT	CASSIRGTSTDTQYF	NA	TRBJ2-3	TRBV19	few